This T cell receptor beta chain was captured by sequencing in a study of T cells after yellow fever vaccination. Notes on the study in general: After the booster, approximately 96% of CD4 and 75% to 90% of CD8 primary-response clones were re-detected.

Remarks on this clonotype: Its specificity is unknown.

The germline V gene encodes CDR1 DFQATT and CDR2 SNEGSKA (reference sequence). The CDR3 is 14 amino acids. V was clipped by 1 base and J by 6 bases, with 13 bases between them. MiXCR, applied by TCRdb to the 5' RACE reads, yields one record per CDR3 protein. The sample carries around 350,000 distinct CDR3 sequences, 11% recorded once. The material sequenced was PBMCs, taken on the day of the first yellow fever vaccination. The chain has TRBV20-1 and TRBJ2-1; the D gene could be TRBD1 or TRBD2 (5 bases each). The origin of this receptor is a man between 18 and 35 years old who received the YFV17D yellow fever vaccine. Here the CDR3 reads CSARVLGVGNEQFF. DNA for the CDR3: TGCAGTGCTAGAGTTCTGGGGGTAGGCAATGAGCAGTTCTTC.